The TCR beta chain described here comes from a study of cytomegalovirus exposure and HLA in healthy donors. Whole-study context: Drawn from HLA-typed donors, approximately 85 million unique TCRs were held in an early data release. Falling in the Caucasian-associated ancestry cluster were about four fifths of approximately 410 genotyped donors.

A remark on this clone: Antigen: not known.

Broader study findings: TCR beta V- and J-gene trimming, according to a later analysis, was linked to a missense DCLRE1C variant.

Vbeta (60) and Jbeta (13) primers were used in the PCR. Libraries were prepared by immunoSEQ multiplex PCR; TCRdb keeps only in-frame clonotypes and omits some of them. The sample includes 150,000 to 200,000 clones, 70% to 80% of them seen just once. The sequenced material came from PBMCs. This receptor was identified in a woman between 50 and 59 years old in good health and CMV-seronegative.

The CDR3 loop reads CASNPGTDKNIQYF. The CDR3 DNA follows: TGTGCCAGCAACCCCGGGACAGATAAAAACATTCAGTACTTC. The chain carries TRBV21-1 and TRBJ2-4; the DNA was not used to check the table's D call, TRBD1. TRBV21-1 is a recognized pseudogene. The CDR3 is made up of 14 amino acids.